This T cell receptor (beta chain) was captured in a study of shared clonotypes between healthy human individuals. Points from the study as a whole: A handful of donors showed sharing of 4.5% to 5% of naive CD4 clonotypes.

The assay was run at deep level. In the source study's methods: Owing to the provision of junction-only sequences devoid of quality scores by immunoSEQ, filtering differed. Sequenced by immunoSEQ multiplex PCR; TCRdb stores in-frame clones only, minus some. Clonal size and the V and J genes are those of that table, whereas D and trimming came from the DNA. Here the sample spans roughly 1.4 million clones, around 98.5% being singletons. A note on this clone: Its specificity is not known.

The donors were adults (healthy and HIV-negative) with no recent acute infections or vaccinations. The CDR3 extends over 16 amino acids. Germline assignment: CDR1 LGHNA and CDR2 YSLEER. The germline V and J ends were trimmed by 0 bases and 1 base, with 13 bases remaining between them. The source material was naive CD4+ T cells sorted from blood. As for subset: CD45RA+ positively selected. This receptor was taken from a man aged 25-45 years in good health. This chain connects TRBV4-3 to TRBJ2-7; D may correspond to TRBD1 or TRBD2 (5 bases each). This chain's CDR3 is CASSQDYRTFSYEQYF. DNA of the CDR3: TGCGCCAGCAGCCAAGATTACAGGACTTTTTCCTACGAGCAGTACTTC.